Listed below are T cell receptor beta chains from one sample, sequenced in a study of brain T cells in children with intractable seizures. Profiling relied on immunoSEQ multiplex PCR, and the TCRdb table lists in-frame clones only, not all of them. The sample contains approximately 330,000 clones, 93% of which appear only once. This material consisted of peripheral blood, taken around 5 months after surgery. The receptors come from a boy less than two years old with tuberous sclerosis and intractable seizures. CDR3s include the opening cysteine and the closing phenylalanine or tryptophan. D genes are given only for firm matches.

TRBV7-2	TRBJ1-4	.	CASSLTPQEALNEKLFF
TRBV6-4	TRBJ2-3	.	CASSDGYTQYF
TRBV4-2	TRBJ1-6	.	CASSQDTGNYNSPLHF
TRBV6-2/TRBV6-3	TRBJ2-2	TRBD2	CASSYSPSGRADTGELFF
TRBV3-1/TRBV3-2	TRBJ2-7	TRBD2	CASSQDWERGTYEQYF
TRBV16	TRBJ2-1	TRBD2	CASSQSGKLAGGPNEQFF
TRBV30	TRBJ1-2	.	CAWSPANYGYTF
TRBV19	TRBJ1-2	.	CASTREDYGYTF
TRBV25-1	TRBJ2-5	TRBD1	CASSELGGGLGETQYF
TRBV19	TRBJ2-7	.	CASSRGRAYEQYF
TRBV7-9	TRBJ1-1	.	CASSLDLEGEAFF
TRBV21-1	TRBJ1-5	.	CASSLEGDREGGNQPQHF
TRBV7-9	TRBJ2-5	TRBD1	CASSRDRGFETQYF
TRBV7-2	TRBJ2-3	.	CASSFRGLSTDTQYF
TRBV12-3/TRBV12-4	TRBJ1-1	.	CASSHVPNTEAFF
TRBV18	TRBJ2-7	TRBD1	CASSPPIPGQGSYEQYF
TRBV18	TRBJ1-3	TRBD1	CASSARDSRYDTIYF
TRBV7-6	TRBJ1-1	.	CASSSTGTEAFF
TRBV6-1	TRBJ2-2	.	CASSEISWGGTGELFF
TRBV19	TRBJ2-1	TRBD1	CASSIVWDRGSHNEQFF
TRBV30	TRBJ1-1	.	CAWSAWDRLNTEAFF
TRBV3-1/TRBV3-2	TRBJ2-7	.	CASSQAIAGSTGQYF
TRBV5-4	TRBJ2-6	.	CASSLAQRRSGANVLTF
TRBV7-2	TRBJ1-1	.	CASSAEENTEAFF
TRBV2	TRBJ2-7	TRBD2	CASSESSGGPYEQYF
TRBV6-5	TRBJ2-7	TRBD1	CASRPQGAETQDF
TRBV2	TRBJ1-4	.	CASSRGRINEKLFF
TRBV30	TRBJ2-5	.	CAWSVFGGRSQETQYF
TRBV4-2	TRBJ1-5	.	CASSQGLNQPQHF
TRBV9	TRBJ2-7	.	CASSVTTAGPYEQYF
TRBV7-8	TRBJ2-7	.	CASSPRAASYEQYF
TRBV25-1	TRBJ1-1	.	CASSEYGVLMNTEAFF
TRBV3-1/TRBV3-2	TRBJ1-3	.	CASSQRWGESGNTIYF
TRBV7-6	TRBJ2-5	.	CASSLGRPVRAETQYF
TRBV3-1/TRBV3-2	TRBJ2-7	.	CASSLTRLSDEQYF
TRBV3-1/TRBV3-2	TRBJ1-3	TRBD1	CASSQVRPGGKDTIYF
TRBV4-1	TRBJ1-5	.	CASSQGSGNQPQHF
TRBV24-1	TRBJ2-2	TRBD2	CATRREPGELFF
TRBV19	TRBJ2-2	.	CASSIVLAADTGELFF
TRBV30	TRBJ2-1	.	CAWSDSYNEQFF
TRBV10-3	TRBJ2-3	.	CAISEGAPWSYSDTQYF
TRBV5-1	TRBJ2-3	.	CASSLASDTQYF
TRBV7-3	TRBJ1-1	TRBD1	CASSPTGRNTEAFF
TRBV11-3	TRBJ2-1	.	CASGKGAYNEQFF